The rows below give T cell receptor beta chains drawn from one sample of a study of glioma-infiltrating T cells. In TCRdb, the multiplex PCR reads were re-called with MiXCR into one record per CDR3 protein. This repertoire shows 300,000 to 400,000 distinct CDR3 sequences, around 45% found once; its top ten account for around 12%. Specimen: glioma tissue, nonneoplastic brain tissue, or PBMCs (not recorded which). The receptors originated from a human donor with low-grade glioma or glioblastoma, undergoing nonglioma brain surgery, or in good health (not recorded which). The CDR3 runs from the conserved cysteine through the conserved F or W.

v_call cdr3_aa
TRBV20-1 CSSSGQLPNTEAFF
TRBV7-3 CASSLSYGDTQYF
TRBV7-6 CASSLGSPNTGELFF
TRBV4-2 CASSPSTTTSTDTQYF
TRBV5-1 CASSEGLAVAKNIQYF
TRBV19 CASTGRSRTNSPLHF
TRBV27 CASSSRDTGLTSSCNEQFF
TRBV19 CASRPGDRRGNEQFF
TRBV28 CASSFFRTRDTEAFF
TRBV6-6 CASRDSRQGYTGELFF
TRBV6-5 CASSSVRAYEQYF
TRBV7-8 CASVLGAGQPQHF
TRBV5-1 CASSPGTGTDTEAFF
TRBV29-1 CSVARQGGEQYF
TRBV7-6 CASSLTTGQETQYF
TRBV20-1 CSARLGGSSNQPQHF
TRBV6-1 CASNDFLAGSSYEQYF
TRBV6-2/TRBV6-3 CASSYPAGAEQYF
TRBV28 CASSSQGSNQPQHF
TRBV3-1 CASSPWTPSLYGYTF
TRBV7-9 CASSLGVLAGGTDTQYF
TRBV7-9 CASSLADAYIYGYTF
TRBV29-1 CSVRQVGETQYF
TRBV10-3 CAISESTRGLNTEAFF
TRBV27 CASSPIGFGTYEQYF
TRBV15 CATAVSGANVLTF
TRBV28 CASSLLVKGLNTEAFF
TRBV4-3 CASSQDPFGQVAGNTIYF
TRBV7-2 CASSRETWETQYF
TRBV7-2 CASSLVGPNTGELFF
TRBV4-2 CAGSQDRGTSGIYNEQFF
TRBV2 CASSVVGTGSQPQHF
TRBV28 CASSSPGTGSILGQYF
TRBV14 CASSPGLAGINEQSF
TRBV7-7 CASSFSEAGELFF
TRBV29-1 CSVAGSTGAYYEQYF
TRBV6-6 CACSYSRGLLRSTDTQYF
TRBV27 CASSFALWDEQFF
TRBV7-9 CASTHPGGRNSPLHF
TRBV11-2 CASSWGSGREFEQFF
TRBV7-2 CASSSDRGRPNTEAFF
TRBV6-2/TRBV6-3 CASTGESGSTDTQYF
TRBV6-1 CASSRPPAGIDEQYF
TRBV20-1 CSALYSGILGTQYF
TRBV10-2 CASSEAGELFF
TRBV18 CASSPLRGQVQYF
TRBV28 CASSPNRGPYTEAFF
TRBV12-3/TRBV12-4 CASSLSGGGNYGYTF